The clone carrying this TCR beta chain was observed at least ten times. Its antigen is not identified. Listed TCR primers, together with previously described methods, were used for the bulk TCR libraries. One entry per CDR3 protein results from TCRdb running MiXCR on the PCR reads. In the table there are under 600,000 distinct CDR3 sequences, over 20% of which are singletons. The source of the sample is a study of molecular identifiers for immune sequencing clone quantification. Study-level findings and limits: Clones of above 20 RNA copies carried over 97% of effector molecules; in naive cells they carried under 1%.

Sequencing was done on a sample of naive CD8+ T cells from blood, with Jurkat cell RNA spiked in. Subset indicated: FACS-sorted CD8+CD4-CCR7+CD45RA+ naive T cells. This clonotype originated in a human donor in good health. Some libraries in this study had Jurkat cell RNA spiked in.

The CDR3 here is CASSLRGSYNEQFF. CDR3 coding DNA: TGTGCCAGCAGTCTCCGGGGCTCCTACAATGAGCAGTTCTTC. The V and J genes are TRBV27 and TRBJ2-1; a weak D match, TRBD2 (5 bases). The CDR3 length is 14 residues. Germline CDR1 MNHEY, CDR2 SMNVEV (reference sequence). V shed 5 bases and J shed 0 bases, with 8 bases lying between them.